This T cell receptor (beta chain) was found in a study of T-cell memory formation after mild COVID-19. After removal of 5 bases from V and 1 base from J, the junction contained 5 bases not matched to a gene. Per the germline V gene, CDR1 is SGHAT and CDR2 is FQNNGV. There are 15 residues in the CDR3. As for this clonotype: Its antigen is undetermined.

TCRdb redid the calling of the 5' RACE reads with MiXCR, one entry per CDR3 protein. The sample gives roughly 110,000 distinct CDR3 sequences, roughly 12% of which show up once; 25% to 35% is in the top ten. Study observations and caveats: CD4+ clones that contracted lay mainly in CM and EM; CD8+ ones lay in EMRA. Second-wave clones reaching peak frequency on day 37 lacked confirmed SARS-CoV-2 specificity. Clones shrinking from day 15 to 85 showed even CD4/CD8 mixes; later expanders tilted CD4+. In pre-infection memory, a portion of responding clones appeared, which suggested that cross-reactive memory joined.

The rearrangement uses TRBV11-2 and TRBJ2-7; 10 positions match TRBD2. The sample comprised PBMCs or a T cell subset sorted from them (not recorded which). This TCR derives from an adult woman who had mild COVID-19 (a few samples of this study predate the infection). Cell type and time point are not known. This chain's CDR3 is CASSPGLAESYEQYF. The DNA for the CDR3 is TGTGCCAGCAGCCCCGGACTAGCGGAATCCTACGAGCAGTACTTC.